A single sample gave rise to the 4 T cell receptor beta chains below, sequenced in a study of T cell clusters in autoimmune cytopenias. One tube held mixed TRB-A and TRB-B primer pools for touch-down PCR. For each CDR3 protein, TCRdb gives one entry from its re-call of the multiplex PCR reads, without DNA. The table lists approximately 16,000 distinct CDR3 sequences. TRB amplification used around 270 ng of peripheral blood genomic DNA. The sequencing input was peripheral blood. The receptors were gathered from a human donor with an autoimmune cytopenia or autoimmune hepatitis (not recorded which).

V is TRBV18 and J is TRBJ2-7; TCRdb reports TRBD1, a call that lacks DNA to check it against. Per the germline V gene, CDR1 is KGHSH and CDR2 is LQKENI. The CDR3 loop spans 16 amino acids. CDR3 loop: CASSSLGRGFTYEQYF. Full variable domain (rest looked up from reference TRBV18 and TRBJ2-7): NAGVMQNPRHLVRRRGQEARLRCSPMKGHSHVYWYRQLPEEGLKFMVYLQKENIIDESGMPKERFSAEFPKEGPSILRIQQVVRGDSAAYFCASSSLGRGFTYEQYFGPGTRLTVT.

V is TRBV20-1 and J is TRBJ1-5. The CDR3 runs to 14 residues. Germline assignment: CDR1 DFQATT and CDR2 SNEGSKA (reference sequence). The CDR3 spells CSSGGINSNQPQHF.

V gene TRBV19 combines with J gene TRBJ2-4; TCRdb designates TRBD1, a call that cannot be tested without DNA. The CDR3 spans 12 residues. Germline lookup yields CDR1 LNHDA and CDR2 SQIVND (reference sequence). CDR3 region: CASSARGGIQYF.

The V gene is TRBV5-6, the J gene TRBJ2-1. Germline values: CDR1 SGHDT, CDR2 YYEEEE. CDR3 size: 15 residues. The CDR3 loop reads CASSLWDTRPNEQFF. Supplemented by reference TRBV5-6 and TRBJ2-1, the full variable domain reads DAGVTQSPTHLIKTRGQQVTLRCSPKSGHDTVSWYQQALGQGPQFIFQYYEEEERQRGNFPDRFSGHQFPNYSSELNVNALLLGDSALYLCASSLWDTRPNEQFFGPGTRLTVL.